One sample yielded the 15 T cell receptor beta chains listed below, sequenced in a study of regulatory T cells in long-lasting Graves disease. Time point: newly diagnosed GD, antithyroid drugs for less than 3 months. PBMC RNA served as the TCR library source. In building TCR beta libraries, iRepertoire HTBI primers were used together with Arm-PCR of CDR3 regions. TCRdb reanalysed the multiplex PCR reads using MiXCR and keeps one entry per CDR3 protein. Counted here are some 220,000 distinct CDR3 sequences, roughly 18% occurring once; the ten biggest clones make up 10% to 15%. Separately, the same data were catalogued under a study of T cells in Graves' hyperthyroidism and ophthalmopathy.

Source: peripheral blood mononuclear cells (PBMCs), taken at new diagnosis, from a patient treated with antithyroid drugs. The source is a woman under 40 with Graves disease.

This clonotype has just a few counts. A much larger clone differs by one base, so this may be a read error. The V and J genes are TRBV6-1 and TRBJ2-5; no clear D gene. The CDR3 covers 15 residues. The germline V gene has CDR1 MNHNS and CDR2 SASEGT. Trimming shortened V by 3 bases and J by 3 bases, and 14 bases separated the two germline ends. The CDR3 DNA reads as TGTGCCAGCAGTGATCTTAAGGTAGAAGAAGAGACCCAGTACTTC. This sequence encodes CASSDLKVEEETQYF.

The chain carries TRBV4-1 and TRBJ2-7; either TRBD1 or TRBD2 may supply D (5 bases each). The V gene's germline CDR1 is MGHRA and CDR2 YSYEKL. This CDR3 spans 16 amino acids. V was cut by 3 bases and J by 2 bases, with 17 bases left in between. The CDR3: CASSHPGTLTPYEQYF. The CDR3 nucleotides are TGCGCCAGCAGCCACCCCGGGACCCTGACCCCCTACGAGCAGTACTTC.

There are many counts of this clonotype. The genes are TRBV27 and TRBJ2-3; D unresolved. Germline V gene sequence: CDR1 MNHEY, CDR2 SMNVEV (reference sequence). The V and J ends lost 2 bases and 2 bases respectively, with 8 bases between them. This CDR3 contains 14 residues. In DNA, the CDR3 is TGTGCCAGCAGTTTACAGGATTCCACAGATACGCAGTATTTT. Its protein is CASSLQDSTDTQYF.

Ten or more counts support this clonotype. The rearrangement uses TRBV19 and TRBJ1-3; maybe TRBD1 (6 bases). From germline, CDR1 is LNHDA and CDR2 SQIVND (reference sequence). The CDR3 length is 16 residues. V was pared by 3 bases and J by 0 bases, with 12 bases between. The CDR3 loop reads CASSIGRGYSGNTIYF. For the CDR3, the DNA is TGTGCCAGTAGTATTGGCAGGGGCTACTCTGGAAACACCATATATTTT.

This clonotype showed up many times. The rearrangement uses TRBV28 and TRBJ1-5, with D tentatively TRBD1 (6 bases). The CDR3 length is 13 residues. Germline CDR1 and CDR2: MDHEN and SYDVKM. The V end lost 6 bases, the J end lost 7 bases, and 13 bases lay between the germline ends. This CDR3 is CASSSYRAQPQHF. As DNA, the CDR3 is TGTGCCAGCAGCTCCTACAGGGCACAGCCCCAGCATTTT.

With regard to this clonotype: The junction and the germline gene differ at one end; a read error may be behind it. CDR3 coding DNA: TGTGCCAGCAGCCAAGGTCTAGCGGGAGGGCCGGGCACAGATACGAAGTATTTT. Translating gives CASSQGLAGGPGTDTKYF. The chain has TRBV4-2 and TRBJ2-3, with TRBD2 matching over 12 bases. Germline values: CDR1 LGHNA, CDR2 YNFKEQ. This CDR3 contains 18 residues.

This clonotype was observed many times. The V gene is TRBV10-1, the J gene TRBJ2-7; D is tentatively TRBD1 or TRBD2 (5 bases each). V lost 4 bases and J lost 7, with 14 bases in between. Looked up from germline, CDR1 is WNHNN and CDR2 is SYGVQD (reference sequence). The length of the CDR3 is 13 residues. CDR3 nucleotides: TGCGCCAGCAGTGCCGGGGCTTCTGTGGAGCAGTACTTC. Its protein is CASSAGASVEQYF.

This clonotype has a handful of counts. A much larger clone differs by one base, so this may be a read error. V and J are TRBV7-2 and TRBJ1-1, with D tentatively TRBD1 (5 bases). The CDR3 has 16 residues. CDR1 SGHTA and CDR2 FQGNSA come from the germline V gene. CDR3 DNA sequence: TGTGCCAGCACCCTAGGGGCCATCCTCATGAACACTGGAGCTTTCTTT. Translated: CASTLGAILMNTGAFF.

This clonotype showed up many times. The J gene is TRBJ1-2, the V gene TRBV12-3 or TRBV12-4; TRBD1 is a possible D gene (5 bases). CDR3 length equals 15 residues. V was cut by 7 bases and J by 3 bases, with 18 bases left in between. This chain's CDR3 is CASIRPGPKDYGYTF. CDR3 coding DNA: TGTGCCAGCATAAGACCGGGGCCCAAGGACTATGGCTACACCTTC.

The chain has TRBV27 and TRBJ2-5; weak D call: TRBD2 (5 bases). This CDR3 is built from 13 residues. Germline-derived CDR1 and CDR2 are MNHEY and SMNVEV (reference sequence). V was trimmed by 2 bases and J by 5 bases, leaving 9 bases between them. The CDR3 DNA sequence: TGTGCCAGCAGTTTACTGGGGAGCGAGACCCAGTACTTC. It codes for CASSLLGSETQYF.

This clonotype was observed at least ten times. This chain connects TRBV11-3 to TRBJ1-2, with 9 bases matching TRBD1. V lost 5 bases and J lost 10; bases outside the gene matches: 8. Germline V lookup: CDR1 SGHNT, CDR2 YENEEA. This CDR3 has 13 residues. In DNA, the CDR3 is TGTGCCAGCAGCCAAAACAGGGGGCAAAACTACACCTTC. Protein product: CASSQNRGQNYTF.

V is TRBV19 and J is TRBJ2-2, with TRBD2 matching 9 bases. CDR1 is LNHDA and CDR2 is SQIVND in the germline V gene (reference sequence). The CDR3 spans 18 residues. V shed 4 bases and J 5 bases; nucleotides not matched to a gene: 14. As DNA, the CDR3 is TGTGCCAGTAGTACCAACCCCCTGGCGGGAGGGCCGACCGGGGAGCTGTTTTTT. Translation: CASSTNPLAGGPTGELFF.

Only one count was recorded for this clonotype. The rearrangement links TRBV5-4 to TRBJ1-2; possibly TRBD1 for D (5 bases). The V gene's germline CDR1 is SGHNT and CDR2 YYREEE (reference sequence). The CDR3 totals 14 residues. V was pared by 6 bases and J by 7 bases, with 19 bases between. The DNA of the CDR3 is TGTGCCAGCACCCTTCAGGGAGCGCATTTTGGCTACACCTTC. Its translation: CASTLQGAHFGYTF.

The sample holds many counts of this clonotype. The chain has TRBV30 and TRBJ1-2; the D gene is possibly TRBD1 (5 bases). This CDR3 region has 13 residues. Germline V gives CDR1 GTSNPN, CDR2 SVGIG (reference sequence). Trimming removed 0 bases at V and 3 bases at J, with 8 bases between. CDR3 DNA: TGTGCCTGGAGTGTACGGGGGTACTATGGCTACACCTTC. It translates to CAWSVRGYYGYTF.

This clonotype was detected ten times or more. A much bigger clone sits one base away, suggesting this may be a read error. The CDR3 DNA sequence: TGTGCCAGCAGTGGTGCTAGCGGGAGGGCCGGCGACGAGCGGTACTTC. Translation gives CASSGASGRAGDERYF. The gene calls are TRBV2 and TRBJ2-7, with 12 nucleotides matching TRBD2. Germline values: CDR1 SNHLY, CDR2 FYNNEI. This CDR3 has 16 amino acids.